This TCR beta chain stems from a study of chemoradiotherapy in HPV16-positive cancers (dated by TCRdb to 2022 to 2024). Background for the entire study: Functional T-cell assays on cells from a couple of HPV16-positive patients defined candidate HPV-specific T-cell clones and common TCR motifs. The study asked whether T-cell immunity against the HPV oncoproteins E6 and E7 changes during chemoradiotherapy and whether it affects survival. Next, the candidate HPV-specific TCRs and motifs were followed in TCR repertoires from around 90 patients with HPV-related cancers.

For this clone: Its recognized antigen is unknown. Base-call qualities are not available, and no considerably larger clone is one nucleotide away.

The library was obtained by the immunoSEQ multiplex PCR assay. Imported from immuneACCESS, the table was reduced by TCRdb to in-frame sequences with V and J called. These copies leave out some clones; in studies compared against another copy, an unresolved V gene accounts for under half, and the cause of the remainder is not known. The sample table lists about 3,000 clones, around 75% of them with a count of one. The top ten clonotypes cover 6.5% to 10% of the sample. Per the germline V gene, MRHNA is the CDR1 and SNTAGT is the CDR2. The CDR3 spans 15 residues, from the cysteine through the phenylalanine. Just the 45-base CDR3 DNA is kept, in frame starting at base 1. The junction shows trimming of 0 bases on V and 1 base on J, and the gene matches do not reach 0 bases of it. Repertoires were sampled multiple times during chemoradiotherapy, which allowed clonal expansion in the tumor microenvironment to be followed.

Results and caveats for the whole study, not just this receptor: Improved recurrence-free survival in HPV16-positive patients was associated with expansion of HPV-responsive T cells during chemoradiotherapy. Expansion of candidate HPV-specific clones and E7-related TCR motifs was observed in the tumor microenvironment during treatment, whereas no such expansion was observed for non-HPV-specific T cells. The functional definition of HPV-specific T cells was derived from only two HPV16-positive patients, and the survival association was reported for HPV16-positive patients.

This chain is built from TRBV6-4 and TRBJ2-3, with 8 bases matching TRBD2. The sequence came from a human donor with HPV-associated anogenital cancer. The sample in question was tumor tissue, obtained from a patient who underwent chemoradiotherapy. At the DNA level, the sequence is TGTGCCAGCAGTGACTCTAGCGGGGGCACAGATACGCAGTATTTT. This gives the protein CASSDSSGGTDTQYF.